This T cell receptor (beta chain) was sequenced in a study of monozygotic twins with inflammatory bowel disease. The authors ran two nested PCRs of roughly 16 and 10 cycles on TCRalpha and TCRbeta cDNA. TCRdb re-called the 5' RACE reads and catalogs CDR3 proteins one per entry, DNA excluded. The ten most abundant clones cover 2.8% of a sample with roughly 150,000 distinct CDR3 sequences. The CDR3 has 14 residues. CDR1 is LGHDT and CDR2 is YNNKEL in the germline V gene (reference sequence). Blood samples of around 2.5 ml were drawn from every donor. The chain carries TRBV3-1 and TRBJ2-7; TCRdb indicates TRBD1, and absent DNA this call remains unverified. The receptor was isolated from a human donor with ulcerative colitis or Crohn's disease, or a healthy co-twin of an affected twin (not recorded which). Material: blood. Here the CDR3 reads CASSQGRGLDEQYF.